These 21 T cell receptor beta chains share one sample of origin, sequenced in a study of cytomegalovirus exposure and HLA in healthy donors. Assay used: immunoSEQ multiplex PCR; TCRdb lists only in-frame clones, some missing. The sample lists around 70,000 clones, about 95% occurring once. Input material: PBMCs. These receptors originate from a man younger than 35 in good health and CMV-seronegative.

The chain carries TRBV7-2 and TRBJ1-3; D remains unclear. The CDR3 length is 16 residues. CDR1 and CDR2 from the germline V gene are SGHTA and FQGNSA. Trimming removed 1 base from V and 0 bases from J, with 10 bases in between. The CDR3 spells CASSLGGVGSGNTIYF. The CDR3 DNA reads TGTGCCAGCAGCTTAGGAGGCGTAGGCTCTGGAAACACCATATATTTT.

The rearrangement uses TRBV7-2 and TRBJ1-1; D unclear. Trimming removed 3 bases at V and 7 bases at J, with 9 bases between. There are 12 residues in the CDR3. Per germline, CDR1 SGHTA and CDR2 FQGNSA. CDR3 sequence reads: CASSFARLEAFF. The DNA of the CDR3 is TGTGCCAGCAGCTTCGCCAGGCTTGAAGCTTTCTTT. Combining the CDR3 with reference TRBV7-2 and TRBJ1-1 gives the whole variable domain GAGVSQSPSNKVTEKGKDVELRCDPISGHTALYWYRQSLGQGLEFLIYFQGNSAPDKSGLPSDRFSAERTGGSVSTLTIQRTQQEDSAVYLCASSFARLEAFFGQGTRLTVV.

The chain is built from TRBV28 and TRBJ2-1, with 10 bases matching TRBD2. V lost 5 bases to trimming and J lost 3 bases; unmatched junction nucleotides: 7. Germline loops: CDR1 MDHEN, CDR2 SYDVKM. The CDR3 loop spans 16 amino acids. The CDR3 reads CASSPLAGVNYNEQFF. The CDR3 DNA reads as TGTGCCAGCAGTCCCCTAGCGGGGGTCAACTACAATGAGCAGTTCTTC.

The chain joins TRBV5-4 to TRBJ1-4; TRBD1 matches 10 bases. Germline-derived CDR1 and CDR2 are SGHNT and YYREEE (reference sequence). V lost 2 bases and J lost 7; bases outside the gene matches: 5. The CDR3 extends over 15 amino acids. The CDR3: CASSFSTGGIEKLFF. CDR3 DNA: TGTGCCAGCAGCTTCTCGACAGGGGGCATTGAAAAACTGTTTTTT. The entire variable domain, with the rest obtained from reference TRBV5-4 and TRBJ1-4, is as follows: ETGVTQSPTHLIKTRGQQVTLRCSSQSGHNTVSWYQQALGQGPQFIFQYYREEENGRGNFPPRFSGLQFPNYSSELNVNALELDDSALYLCASSFSTGGIEKLFFGSGTQLSVL.

This chain connects TRBV19 to TRBJ2-2, with D perhaps matching TRBD1 (5 bases). V was cut by 3 bases and J by 5 bases, with 10 bases left in between. This CDR3 is built from 14 residues. Per the germline V gene, CDR1 is LNHDA and CDR2 is SQIVND (reference sequence). CDR3 loop: CASSMRKGTGELFF. The CDR3, as DNA: TGTGCCAGTAGTATGAGGAAGGGGACCGGGGAGCTGTTTTTT.

The chain couples TRBV4-1 to TRBJ1-5; a weak D match, TRBD1 (6 bases). The CDR3 is made up of 17 amino acids. V was pared by 2 bases and J by 4 bases, with 18 bases between. The germline CDR1 and CDR2 sequences are MGHRA and YSYEKL. The CDR3 DNA follows: TGCGCCAGCAGCCAACCTAGAACCGGGACATCAAATCAGCCCCAGCATTTT. Protein: CASSQPRTGTSNQPQHF.

The chain employs TRBV4-1 and TRBJ1-2, with TRBD1 as a possible D gene (5 bases). This CDR3 contains 13 residues. V lost 1 base, J lost 6 bases, and 9 bases lay in between. CDR1 is MGHRA and CDR2 is YSYEKL in the germline V gene. CDR3 DNA: TGCGCCAGCAGCCAAGTAGCAGGGAATGGCTACACCTTC. Translated: CASSQVAGNGYTF.

The rearrangement links TRBV11-2 to TRBJ2-3; possibly TRBD2 for D (6 bases). Germline CDR1 is SGHAT and CDR2 is FQNNGV. The V end lost 7 bases, the J end lost 2 bases, and 16 bases lay between the germline ends. CDR3 length: 15 residues. CDR3 region: CASTPRTTYTDTQYF. In nucleotides, the CDR3 is TGTGCCAGCACTCCAAGGACTACCTACACAGATACGCAGTATTTT.

This chain uses TRBV27 with TRBJ2-7; D perhaps matches TRBD2 (6 bases). V lost 0 bases and J lost 2, with 17 bases in between. The CDR3 sequence is 17 residues long. The germline V gene has CDR1 MNHEY and CDR2 SMNVEV (reference sequence). In DNA form, the CDR3 reads TGTGCCAGCAGTTTATCAGGTGCAGGAGGGGCAACCTACGAGCAGTACTTC. It is translated as CASSLSGAGGATYEQYF.

The chain has TRBV28 and TRBJ1-5, with 7 bases matching TRBD1. The ends lost 3 bases at V and 7 bases at J; junction bases unmatched: 6. Germline CDR1 and CDR2: MDHEN and SYDVKM. CDR3 size: 14 residues. The CDR3: CASSLGTGVQPQHF. For the CDR3, the DNA is TGTGCCAGCAGTTTGGGAACAGGGGTCCAGCCCCAGCATTTT.

V is TRBV7-6 and J is TRBJ1-1; D might be TRBD1 (5 bases). The CDR3 is made up of 13 amino acids. CDR1 is SGHVS and CDR2 is FNYEAQ in the germline V gene. The V and J ends lost 6 bases and 4 bases respectively, with 12 bases between them. The CDR3 DNA reads TGTGCCAGCAGACCGGGGGTGAGCACTGAAGCTTTCTTT. Translating gives CASRPGVSTEAFF.

This chain connects TRBV18 to TRBJ1-2; maybe TRBD1 (5 bases). The CDR3 totals 15 residues. Trimming removed 3 bases from V and 3 bases from J, with 14 bases in between. Germline V gene sequence: CDR1 KGHSH, CDR2 LQKENI. As DNA, the CDR3 is TGTGCCAGCTCACCTTTACAGGCGGTTGACTATGGCTACACCTTC. As protein: CASSPLQAVDYGYTF.

V gene TRBV7-3 combines with J gene TRBJ1-1; tentatively, D is TRBD1 (6 bases). Trimming stripped 0 bases from V and 3 bases from J, with 14 bases between. The CDR3 is 16 residues long. CDR1 SGHTA and CDR2 FQGTGA come from the germline V gene. CDR3 nucleotide sequence: TGTGCCAGCAGCTTAACTTACAGGGTGCGGGACACTGAAGCTTTCTTT. It specifies CASSLTYRVRDTEAFF.

This clone came up once. V and J are TRBV7-2 and TRBJ1-3, with D perhaps TRBD1 (5 bases). Germline assignment: CDR1 SGHTA and CDR2 FQGNSA. The CDR3 covers 13 residues. Trimming took 2 bases from V and 8 from J, leaving 10 bases between them. This CDR3 is CASSLSRADTIYF. CDR3 coding DNA: TGTGCCAGCAGCTTATCCAGGGCGGACACCATATATTTT.

The chain joins TRBV19 to TRBJ2-7; D may be TRBD1 (5 bases). This CDR3 has 15 amino acids. Trimming removed 6 bases from V and 4 bases from J, with 19 bases in between. The germline V gene encodes CDR1 LNHDA and CDR2 SQIVND (reference sequence). The chain's CDR3 is CASRPSVVKGYEQYF. For the CDR3, the DNA is TGTGCCAGTAGGCCGTCAGTTGTTAAGGGGTACGAGCAGTACTTC.

The J gene is TRBJ2-3, the V gene TRBV6-1; maybe TRBD1 (5 bases). Germline CDR1 is MNHNS and CDR2 is SASEGT. The CDR3 totals 12 residues. V was pared by 9 bases and J by 14 bases, with 21 bases between. The chain's CDR3 is CASRIPQVYVYF. The CDR3 coding sequence is TGTGCCAGTCGTATACCACAGGTATATGTGTATTTT.

This chain joins TRBV19 and TRBJ1-1; TRBD1 matches at 9 bases. Germline V gene data show CDR1 as LNHDA and CDR2 as SQIVND (reference sequence). The V gene end was trimmed by 7 bases and the J gene end by 1 base; junction bases not matched to a gene: 7. CDR3 length: 15 residues. The CDR3 reads CASNLGTGTNTEAFF. The CDR3 DNA follows: TGTGCCAGTAACTTGGGGACAGGGACGAACACTGAAGCTTTCTTT. The full variable domain, in which reference TRBV19 and TRBJ1-1 provide the parts outside the CDR3, is DGGITQSPKYLFRKEGQNVTLSCEQNLNHDAMYWYRQDPGQGLRLIYYSQIVNDFQKGDIAEGYSVSREKKESFPLTVTSAQKNPTAFYLCASNLGTGTNTEAFFGQGTRLTVV.

This sequence joins TRBV5-4 and TRBJ2-1; perhaps TRBD1 as D (5 bases). V was shortened by 2 bases and J by 10 bases, with 10 bases between the two germline ends. The CDR3 has 12 amino acids. Looked up from germline, CDR1 is SGHNT and CDR2 is YYREEE (reference sequence). CDR3 sequence (DNA): TGTGCCAGCAGCTTAGGATCAGGGGAGCAGTTCTTC. Amino acid sequence: CASSLGSGEQFF.

The J gene is TRBJ2-1, the V gene TRBV27, with 7 bases fitting TRBD2. V shed 2 bases and J 9 bases; nucleotides not matched to a gene: 10. This CDR3 comprises 15 residues. Germline V gene lookup returns CDR1 MNHEY and CDR2 SMNVEV (reference sequence). The CDR3 DNA is TGTGCCAGCAGTTTAGTGGGAGGGTTCCCAGGTGAGCAGTTCTTC. Its translation: CASSLVGGFPGEQFF.

The chain employs TRBV27 and TRBJ2-2; 7 nucleotides agree with TRBD2. The CDR3 loop spans 15 amino acids. Germline trimming cut 4 bases from V and 6 bases from J; bases unmatched to any gene: 8. Germline CDR1 reads MNHEY; CDR2 reads SMNVEV (reference sequence). The CDR3 sequence is CASSYLYAGAGELFF. The CDR3 coding sequence is TGTGCCAGCAGTTACCTCTATGCGGGGGCCGGGGAGCTGTTTTTT.

This chain links TRBV9 with TRBJ1-1, with 7 bases identical to TRBD1. V dropped 1 base and J dropped 11; count of bases not matched to a gene: 8. CDR3 length: 13 amino acids. CDR1 and CDR2 from the germline V gene are SGDLS and YYNGEE. CDR3: CASSVKGAYEAFF. For the CDR3, the DNA is TGTGCCAGCAGCGTAAAGGGGGCTTATGAGGCTTTCTTT.